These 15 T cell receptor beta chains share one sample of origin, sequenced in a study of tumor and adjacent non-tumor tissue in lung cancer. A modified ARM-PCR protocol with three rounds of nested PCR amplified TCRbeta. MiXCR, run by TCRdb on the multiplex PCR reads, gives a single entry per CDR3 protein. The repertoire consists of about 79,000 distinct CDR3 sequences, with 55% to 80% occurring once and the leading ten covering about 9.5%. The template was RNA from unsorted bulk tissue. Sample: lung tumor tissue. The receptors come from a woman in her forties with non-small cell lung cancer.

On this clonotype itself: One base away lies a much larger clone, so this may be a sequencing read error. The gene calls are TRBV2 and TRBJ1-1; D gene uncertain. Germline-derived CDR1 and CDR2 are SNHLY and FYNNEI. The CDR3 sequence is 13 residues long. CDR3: CVSRRVGIAEAFF. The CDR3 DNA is TGTGTCAGCAGAAGGGTGGGGATAGCTGAAGCTTTCTTT.

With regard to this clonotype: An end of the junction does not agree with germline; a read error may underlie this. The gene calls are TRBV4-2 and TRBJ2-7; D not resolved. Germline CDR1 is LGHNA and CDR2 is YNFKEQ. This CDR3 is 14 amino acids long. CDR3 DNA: TGTGTCAGCAGCAATGATGGCACATCCTACGAGCAGTACTTC. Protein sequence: CVSSNDGTSYEQYF.

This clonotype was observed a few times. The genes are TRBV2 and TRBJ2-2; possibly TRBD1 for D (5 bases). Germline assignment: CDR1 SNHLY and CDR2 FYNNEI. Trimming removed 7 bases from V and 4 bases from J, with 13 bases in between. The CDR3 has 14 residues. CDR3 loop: CASIAQGGTGELFF. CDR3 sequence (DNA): TGTGCCAGCATAGCTCAGGGCGGCACCGGGGAGCTGTTTTTT.

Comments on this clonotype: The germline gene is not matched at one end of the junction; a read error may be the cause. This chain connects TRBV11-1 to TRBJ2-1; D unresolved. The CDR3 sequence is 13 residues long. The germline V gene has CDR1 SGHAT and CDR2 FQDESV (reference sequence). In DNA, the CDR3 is TGTACCAGCAGCTTACACATGGGATGGGATCATTTCTTC. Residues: CTSSLHMGWDHFF.

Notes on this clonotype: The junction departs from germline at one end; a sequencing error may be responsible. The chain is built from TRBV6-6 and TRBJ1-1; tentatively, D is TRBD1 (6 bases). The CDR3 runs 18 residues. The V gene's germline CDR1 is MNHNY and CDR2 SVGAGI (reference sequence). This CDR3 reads CASRLSAGKVIRDTEAFF. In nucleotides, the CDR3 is TGTGCCAGCAGACTTTCAGCCGGAAAAGTTATTAGGGACACTGAAGCCTTCTTT.

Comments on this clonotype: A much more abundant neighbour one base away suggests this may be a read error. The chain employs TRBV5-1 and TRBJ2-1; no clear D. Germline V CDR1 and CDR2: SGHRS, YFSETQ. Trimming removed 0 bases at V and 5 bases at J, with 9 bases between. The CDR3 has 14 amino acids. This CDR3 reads CASSLGLVDNEQFF. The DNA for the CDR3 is TGCGCCAGCAGCTTGGGACTGGTTGACAATGAGCAGTTCTTC.

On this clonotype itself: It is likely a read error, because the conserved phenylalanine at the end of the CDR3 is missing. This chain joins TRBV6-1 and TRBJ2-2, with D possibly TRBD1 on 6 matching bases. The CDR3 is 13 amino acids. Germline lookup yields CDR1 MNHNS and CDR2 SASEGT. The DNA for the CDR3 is TGTGACAGCAGGCACAGGGCGGGCGGGGAGCTGTTTTAT. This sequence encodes CDSRHRAGGELFY.

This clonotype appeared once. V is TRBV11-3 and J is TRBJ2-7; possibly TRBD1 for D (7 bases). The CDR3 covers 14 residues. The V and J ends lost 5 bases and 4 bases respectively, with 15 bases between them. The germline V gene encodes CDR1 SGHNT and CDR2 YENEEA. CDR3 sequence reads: CASSPPEGAYEQYF. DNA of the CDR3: TGTGCCAGCAGCCCCCCGGAGGGGGCGTACGAGCAGTACTTC. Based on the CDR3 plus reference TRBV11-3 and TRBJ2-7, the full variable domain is EAGVVQSPRYKIIEKKQPVAFWCNPISGHNTLYWYLQNLGQGPELLIRYENEEAVDDSQLPKDRFSAERLKGVDSTLKIQPAELGDSAVYLCASSPPEGAYEQYFGPGTRLTVT.

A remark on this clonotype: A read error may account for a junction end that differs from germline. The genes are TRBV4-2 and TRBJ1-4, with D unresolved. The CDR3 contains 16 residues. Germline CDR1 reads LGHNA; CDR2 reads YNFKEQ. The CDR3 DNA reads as TGTGACAGCAGCGAAGACGACACAGCAACTAATGAAAAACTGTTTTTT. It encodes CDSSEDDTATNEKLFF.

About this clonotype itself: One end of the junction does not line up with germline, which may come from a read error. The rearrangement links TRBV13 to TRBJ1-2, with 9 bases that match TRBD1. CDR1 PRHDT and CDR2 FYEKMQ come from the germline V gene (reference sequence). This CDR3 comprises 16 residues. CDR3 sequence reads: CVSSLGTGNDNYGYTF. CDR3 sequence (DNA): TGTGTCAGCAGTTTAGGGACAGGGAATGATAACTATGGCTACACCTTC.

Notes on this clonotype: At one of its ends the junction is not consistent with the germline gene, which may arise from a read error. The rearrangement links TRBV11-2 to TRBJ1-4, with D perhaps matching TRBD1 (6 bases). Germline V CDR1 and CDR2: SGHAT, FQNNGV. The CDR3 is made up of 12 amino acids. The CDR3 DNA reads TGTGCCAGCAGTTCCCAGGGGTGGGAACTGTCTTTC. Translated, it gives CASSSQGWELSF.

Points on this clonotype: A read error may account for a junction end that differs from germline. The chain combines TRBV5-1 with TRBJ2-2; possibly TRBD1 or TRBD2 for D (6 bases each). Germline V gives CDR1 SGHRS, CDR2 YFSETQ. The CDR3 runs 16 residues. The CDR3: CSSTPDSRRVTGELFF. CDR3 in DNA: TGCTCCAGCACCCCGGACAGTCGGAGGGTCACCGGGGAGCTGTTTTTT.

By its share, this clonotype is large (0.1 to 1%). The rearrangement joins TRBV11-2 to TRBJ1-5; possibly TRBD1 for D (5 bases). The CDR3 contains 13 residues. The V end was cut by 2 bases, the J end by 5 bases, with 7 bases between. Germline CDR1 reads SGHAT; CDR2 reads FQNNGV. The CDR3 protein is CASSLLGDQPQHF. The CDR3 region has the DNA TGTGCCAGCAGCTTACTGGGGGATCAGCCCCAGCATTTT.

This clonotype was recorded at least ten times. The CDR3 reads CASSLQQGTDEKLFF. The DNA of the CDR3 is TGTGCCAGCAGCCTACAACAGGGAACGGATGAAAAACTGTTTTTT. The V and J genes are TRBV7-9 and TRBJ1-4, with a possible D match to TRBD1 (6 bases). CDR1 and CDR2 from the germline V gene are SEHNR and FQNEAQ (reference sequence). The CDR3 is 15 amino acids. Trimming stripped 5 bases from V and 6 bases from J, with 16 bases between.

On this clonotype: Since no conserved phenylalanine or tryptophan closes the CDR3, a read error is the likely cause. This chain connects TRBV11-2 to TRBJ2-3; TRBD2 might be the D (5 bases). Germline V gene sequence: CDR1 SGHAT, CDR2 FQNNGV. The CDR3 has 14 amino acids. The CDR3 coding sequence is TGTGGCAGCAGCCCTCTAAGAGCGGCAGATACGCAGTATATT. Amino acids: CGSSPLRAADTQYI.